This TCR beta chain is drawn from a study of blood T cell repertoires in COVID-19 (dated by TCRdb to the early 2020s). Regarding the complete study: Samples from collaborators originated in the United States, Italy and Spain and spanned both the acute and convalescent phases of COVID-19. The prospective study material was composed of cDNA or gDNA derived from T cells, B-cell-depleted T cells, or PBMCs. The dataset comprised deeply sampled blood TCRbeta repertoires from subjects exposed to, actively infected with, or recovered from COVID-19. The repertoires were released in a freely available public database meant as a resource for research on the immune response to SARS-CoV-2. Samples were obtained from the ongoing ImmuneRACE study (first 160 participants) and from about 1,300 subjects provided by 6 global collaborators. Sample metadata almost always included a de-identified subject ID, COVID-19 status, age in years and sex. Where available, HLA class I and class II types were taken from metadata supplied by the sample provider and were not determined by assay-based typing.

In regard to this clone: Its antigen is currently not known. No base quality values were provided; no much bigger clone lies one nucleotide off.

TCRbeta CDR3 regions were amplified from genomic DNA using the immunoSEQ Assay, a bias-controlled multiplex PCR. The authors' analysis ran thus. The number of nucleated cells in each sample was estimated by amplification of reference gene primers within the assay. To quantify the absolute abundance of each unique TCRbeta CDR3 rearrangement, sequence reads were collapsed and filtered. Productive Simpson clonality was computed per sample as the square root of Simpson's diversity index over productive rearrangements. This is the immuneACCESS table as TCRdb keeps it, with only in-frame sequences that have V and J called. A part of the clones is gone; compared with another copy, unresolved V genes explain less than half, and the rest is unexplained. V, J and clone size derive from that table, while D and trimming were established from the DNA sequence. The sample records approximately 170,000 clones, about 92% of which are singletons. The top ten hold 15% to 20% of the sample.

The collaborating institutions used their own protocols to collect whole blood in K2EDTA tubes. Collaborator samples were shipped for TCRbeta analysis as frozen whole blood, isolated PBMCs, or DNA extracted from either sample type. Paper-wide results and their limitations: How much clinical and demographic metadata was included differed by source and by participant, and the metadata was provided uncurated.

Sequencing input: peripheral blood. This clonotype originated in a man aged 60 to 69 with active or convalescent COVID-19.

The CDR3 region has the sequence CSVGLDMGLITGELFF. In nucleotides, the sequence is TGCAGCGTGGGCCTCGACATGGGGCTAATAACCGGGGAGCTGTTTTTT. The rearranged segments are TRBV29-1 and TRBJ2-2; possibly the D gene is TRBD1, per 5 matching bases. In the germline V gene, CDR1 corresponds to SQVTM and CDR2 to ANQGSEA. The CDR3 numbers 16 residues from cysteine through phenylalanine. Only CDR3 DNA remains: 48 bases, in frame from the first base. V is clipped by 6 bases and J by 5 bases, and the sequence between their germline boundaries is 22 bases long.